This paragraph reports one T cell receptor (beta chain). What it recognizes is unknown. The record originates from a study of T cell clones after liver transplantation. Study details: A pre-transplant mixed lymphocyte reaction with TCRbeta sequencing defined graft-donor-reactive clones followed in post-transplant blood. As an antigen-independent comparator, third-party-reactive TCRbeta sequences came from pre-transplant mixed lymphocyte reactions. Whole-study results and caveats: A larger donor-reactive than third-party decline suggested partial antigen-specific deletion.

V was trimmed by 7 bases and J by 8 bases, leaving 23 bases between them. Germline assignment: CDR1 SGHVS and CDR2 FNYEAQ. CDR3 length: 15 amino acids. This table comes from immunoSEQ multiplex PCR, and its TCRdb copy is limited to in-frame clones, with some not included. The sample has under 85,000 clones, 75% to 85% seen once. The specimen comprised CD4+ T cells from blood, sampled 12 months after liver transplant. The V call is TRBV7-6, the J call TRBJ1-2; D not resolved. This TCR came from a human patient who received a liver transplant. Some T cells could come from the graft donor. CDR3 protein: CASTLRSRSPSGYTF. Here the CDR3 DNA reads TGTGCCAGCACCCTCCGGAGCAGGTCCCCTTCGGGCTACACCTTC. The full variable domain, its missing parts supplied by reference TRBV7-6 and TRBJ1-2, is GAGVSQSPRYKVTKRGQDVALRCDPISGHVSLYWYRQALGQGPEFLTYFNYEAQQDKSGLPNDRFSAERPEGSISTLTIQRTEQRDSAMYRCASTLRSRSPSGYTFGSGTRLTVV.